Sequencing of this T cell receptor (beta chain) was carried out in a study of control samples from healthy donors and cancer patients. V lost 6 bases, J lost 1 base, and 11 bases lay in between. CDR3 size: 13 residues. Looked up from germline, CDR1 is SQVTM and CDR2 is ANQGSEA. Clones were sequenced by immunoSEQ multiplex PCR, and TCRdb holds only the in-frame ones, with some missing. The table shows fewer than 500,000 clones, with more than 80% occurring only once. The V call is TRBV29-1, the J call TRBJ2-3; D is perhaps TRBD1 (6 bases). Sequenced: PBMCs. The TCR originated in a man in his forties with head and neck cancer. CDR3 protein: CSVLRTGTDTQYF. The CDR3 DNA is TGCAGCGTCCTTAGGACAGGCACAGATACGCAGTATTTT.